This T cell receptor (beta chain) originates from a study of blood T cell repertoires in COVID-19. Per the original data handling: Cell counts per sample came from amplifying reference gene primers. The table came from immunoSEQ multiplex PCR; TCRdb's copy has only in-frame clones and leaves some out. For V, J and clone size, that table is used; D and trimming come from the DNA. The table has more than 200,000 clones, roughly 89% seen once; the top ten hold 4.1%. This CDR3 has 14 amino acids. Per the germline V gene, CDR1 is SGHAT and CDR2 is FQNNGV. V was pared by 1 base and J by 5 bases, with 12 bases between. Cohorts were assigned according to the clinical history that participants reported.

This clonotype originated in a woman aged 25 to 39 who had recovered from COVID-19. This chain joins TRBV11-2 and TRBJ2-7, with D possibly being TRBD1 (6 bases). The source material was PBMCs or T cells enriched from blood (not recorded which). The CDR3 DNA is TGTGCCAGCAGCTTAGGTTTGAGGGGGAACGAGCAGTACTTC. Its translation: CASSLGLRGNEQYF.